This paragraph reports one T cell receptor beta chain. Sequencing was performed with immunoSEQ multiplex PCR; in TCRdb, only in-frame clones are kept and a portion is missing. The data hold more than 250,000 clones, with 85% to 90% observed a single time. Recruitment covered under 25 US areas and drew participants whose ages spanned roughly 18 to 100 years. This specimen comes from a study of blood T cell repertoires in COVID-19. V was shortened by 1 base and J by 3 bases, with 10 bases between the two germline ends. The CDR3 sequence is 14 residues long. The germline V gene encodes CDR1 LGHNA and CDR2 YNFKEQ.

The J gene is TRBJ2-7, the V gene TRBV4-2; no clear D. This receptor was obtained from a young woman with acute COVID-19. The sample comprised PBMCs or T cells enriched from blood (not recorded which). The chain's CDR3 is CASSQGYENYEQYF. The DNA for the CDR3 is TGTGCCAGCAGCCAAGGCTACGAGAACTACGAGCAGTACTTC.